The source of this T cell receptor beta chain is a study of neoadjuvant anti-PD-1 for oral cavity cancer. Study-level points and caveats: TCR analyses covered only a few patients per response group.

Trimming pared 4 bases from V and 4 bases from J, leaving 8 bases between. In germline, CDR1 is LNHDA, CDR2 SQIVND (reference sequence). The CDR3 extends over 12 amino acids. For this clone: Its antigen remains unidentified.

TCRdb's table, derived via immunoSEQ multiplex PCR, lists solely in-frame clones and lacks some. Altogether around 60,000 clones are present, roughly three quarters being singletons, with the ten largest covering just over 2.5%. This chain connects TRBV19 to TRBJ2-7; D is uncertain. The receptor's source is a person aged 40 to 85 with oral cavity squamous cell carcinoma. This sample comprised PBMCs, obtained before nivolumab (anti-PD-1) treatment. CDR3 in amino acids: CASSNWRYEQYF. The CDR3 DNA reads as TGTGCCAGTAGTAATTGGCGTTACGAGCAGTACTTC.